This T cell receptor beta chain was observed in a study of cytomegalovirus exposure and HLA in healthy donors (dated 2017 in TCRdb). Background on the whole study: In an earlier analysis of 587 of the donors, under 300 Gb of sequence data and 95 million to 130 million unique TCR beta sequences from about 179 million T cells were reported. An early release that covered about 640 HLA-typed donors contained around 300 gigabases of sequencing data and roughly 84 million unique TCR sequences. Of the roughly 400 genotyped donors, over 70% fell in the genetic ancestry cluster associated with self-reported Caucasian donors. The study aimed to test whether cataloging public T cell receptors could reveal signatures of past pathogen exposure. The study profiled the T cell repertoires of 500 to 800 subjects by immunosequencing and related them to cytomegalovirus serostatus. Besides the first cohort of approximately 710 subjects, a separate validation cohort made up of roughly 120 different subjects was used. High-throughput TCR immunosequencing, statistical association of individual TCRs with disease status, and machine learning were combined to predict cytomegalovirus infection status. To study patterns of TCR occurrence, a later analysis re-analyzed previously published TCR beta repertoires from 666 donors and added high-resolution HLA genotyping. In the later analysis, no new phenotypic data were used to find candidate immune exposures; instead, reliance was placed on TCR beta sequences and their occurrence across donors. An earlier analysis of more than 450 of the donors used high-throughput TCR beta sequencing to judge whether each TCR beta V gene segment behaved as functional or pseudogenic. Alongside the repertoire data, information on donor age, sex, ethnicity and CMV serostatus was compiled. A later genetic analysis used genome-wide SNP genotypes for about three fifths of the 666 donors, treating that subset as a discovery cohort. Every repertoire in the discovery cohort had been generated on one and the same sequencing platform. Class I and class II HLA loci were covered by the typing at four-digit resolution. The number of typed donors differed by locus: 629-630 for A, B, C, DRB1 and DQB1; some 500 for DQA1; approximately 600 for DPA1; and approximately 450 for DPB1. Roughly 5 DR-DQ haplotypes were treated as single units for association and clustering because of strong linkage in the cohort. On average, about 200,000 unique TCR beta nucleotide sequences were sequenced per donor among 398 genotyped donors of the cohort, with roughly 18% of those sequences being non-productive.

The library was obtained by the immunoSEQ multiplex PCR assay. For the multiplex PCR, a mixture combining 60 forward primers for TCR Vbeta segments and 13 reverse primers for TCR Jbeta segments was used. The CDR3 region of rearranged TCR beta genes was amplified from genomic DNA with a multiplex PCR assay. The amplified TCR beta libraries were sequenced on the Illumina HiSeq System as 87-base-pair reads. The authors' analysis ran thus. A later analysis tallied 75 million to 95 million unique TCR beta chains across the 666 repertoires, and about 10 million of those chains were shared by two or more donors. Raw reads were error-corrected and collapsed into unique sequences with a nearest-neighbor algorithm that merged closely related sequences to remove PCR and sequencing errors. V, D and J gene segments were assigned by aligning CDR3 sequences to IMGT reference sequences. Each retained sequence needed at least a six-nucleotide match to both a V gene segment and a J gene segment. A rearrangement counted as productive if the CDR3 had no stop codons and remained in frame with V and J, and every other rearrangement counted as non-productive. CDR3 was defined according to IMGT convention as the region running from the second conserved V-encoded cysteine to the conserved J-encoded phenylalanine. The earlier analysis of more than 450 of the donors excluded sequences that lacked an unambiguous match to a single V gene segment. In an earlier analysis of approximately 550 of the donors, V segments were called functional above 56.7% productive rearrangements and were called segregating when the between-donor standard deviation exceeded 5%. A statistical classification framework was built for diagnosing cytomegalovirus status from the catalog of TCR beta chain sequences. A later analysis assigned V and J genes by comparing TCR nucleotide sequences with IMGT/GENE-DB human TR gene sequences. In a later analysis, CDR3 sequences and most-parsimonious VDJ recombination scenarios were assigned using the TCRdist pipeline. In a later analysis, each TCR beta chain was defined by its CDR3 amino acid sequence together with its V-gene family, and reads lacking a unique V-gene family were excluded. In a later analysis, nearly 600 highly shared, low-generation-probability nucleotide sequences were removed to address suspected cross-contamination and a sequencing artifact. For each public chain, a later analysis derived a clonal expansion index from normalized ranks of inferred template counts within each repertoire. In a later analysis, generation probabilities were computed using a VDJ recombination model fitted to out-of-frame rearrangements, and the results were checked against IGoR. In a later analysis, TCR-TCR, TCR-HLA and TCR-CMV co-occurrence was scored with hypergeometric tests, and a repertoire-size bias correction was applied to TCR pairs. A later analysis estimated false discovery rates by permuting HLA or CMV assignments 20 times. A later analysis grouped co-occurring TCRs with DBSCAN, adding TCRdist sequence similarity when clustering within HLA-allele-positive subsets. Co-occurrence clustering excluded repertoires with fewer than 30,000 or more than 120,000 public chains, plus five with anomalous nucleotide sharing. Imported from immuneACCESS, the table was reduced by TCRdb to in-frame sequences with V and J called. These copies leave out some clones; in studies compared against another copy, an unresolved V gene accounts for under half, and the cause of the remainder is not known. V, J and clone size derive from that table, while D and trimming were established from the DNA sequence. This sample comprises some 150,000 clones, roughly four fifths of them detected only once. About 13% of the sample belongs to the ten largest clones.

The cohort consisted of 600 to 700 healthy bone marrow donors. All cohort members were sampled while nominally healthy, although unrecorded immune exposures were likely present. The donor tested CMV seronegative and was one of the 352 seronegative cohort members. A peripheral blood sample was provided by each donor, and peripheral blood mononuclear cells were used for TCR beta sequencing. Genomic DNA was extracted from the blood cell samples with the Qiagen DNeasy Blood Extraction Kit. The study at large found these results: In a later analysis, several top co-occurrence clusters were reported to appear linked to parvovirus B19, influenza, CMV and Epstein-Barr virus. In the study, some 160 TCR beta chains were listed as associated with cytomegalovirus. In a later analysis, most CMV-associated TCR beta chains were found to appear HLA-restricted, with HLA associations seemingly driven largely by CMV exposure. Because HLA typing was unavailable for some donors at each locus, only the typed subset was used in association tests. Correlated functional status among segregating V segments might reflect linkage disequilibrium, but an unknown experimental factor could not be ruled out. Sequencing depth was assumed to be roughly uniform across donors in the presence/absence analyses, though that assumption may not hold. According to the authors, the approach could potentially be generalized to other disease states and immunological phenotypes. When HLA alleles, especially DR and DQ, strongly co-occurred, attributing TCR associations to individual alleles was difficult. Immune exposure information for the cohort was limited to CMV serostatus. In vitro tests confirmed that a few of the cytomegalovirus-associated TCR beta chains recognize cytomegalovirus antigens. A cluster of highly shared sequence variants was judged likely to represent a technical artifact of the sequencing pipeline. V-gene and J-gene trimming of TCR beta chains was associated with a missense DCLRE1C variant in a later genetic analysis, and the association was replicated in an independent cohort. This cohort had only TCR beta chains sequenced, and the lack of alpha or paired-chain data limited which features could be detected. Most TCR sequences were observed very rarely across donors, whereas some public TCRs were present in many individuals. The classifier was reported to diagnose cytomegalovirus status with high specificity and sensitivity in both the original and validation cohorts. The earlier analysis of 587 of the donors excluded 15 to 20 rarely observed V segments, including chromosome 9 orphons, because counts were too low. A further reported finding was that TCR beta sequences accurately predicted the HLA-A and HLA-B alleles for most subjects in the first cohort. In a later genetic analysis, fewer N-insertions in productive TCRs were reported among donors in an Asian-associated ancestry cluster than the roughly 700-donor mean. Broadly in line with IMGT annotations, most TCR beta V segments showed up in productive rearrangements about 90% or about 30% of the time in an earlier analysis of several hundred of the donors. A later analysis found that HLA-associated TCR beta chains were more clonally expanded and had lower generation probabilities than equally common non-associated chains. A later analysis associated 16,951 TCR beta sequences with specific HLA alleles at a false discovery rate of 0.05. In a later analysis, TCR association rates were found to vary across HLA loci, with the most associated TCRs seen for DRB1 alleles and the fewest for HLA-C alleles.

Points on this clone: The antigen it binds to is not known. No base-level quality is on record; no much larger clone is a single base apart.

The TCR comes from a woman aged 50 to 60 in good health and CMV-seronegative. Sequencing was performed on PBMCs.

The CDR3 protein sequence reads: CATSSPPGTGSISIAGELFF. In nucleotides, the sequence is TGTGCCACCAGCAGCCCTCCCGGGACAGGGAGTATTAGTATCGCCGGGGAGCTGTTTTTT. This chain joins TRBV15 to TRBJ2-2; 9 central bases correspond to TRBD1. From the cysteine up to the phenylalanine, the CDR3 has a length of 20 residues. Only the CDR3 region is kept as DNA, spanning 60 bases read in frame from base 1. The germline V and J ends show losses of 3 bases and 6 bases respectively, and no gene match explains 20 bases of the junction. CDR1 and CDR2 were assigned from the germline V gene (reference sequence) as LNHNV and YYDKDF.